A single sample gave rise to the 19 T cell receptor beta chains below, sequenced in a study of blood T cell repertoires in COVID-19. Measured with immunoSEQ multiplex PCR; TCRdb has only the in-frame clones, and not every one. Altogether tens of thousands of clones are present, around 70% being singletons, with the ten largest covering roughly 43%. Material for sequencing was peripheral blood. All receptors derive from a woman older than 75 with acute or convalescent COVID-19.

This chain uses TRBV19 with TRBJ1-5, with 9 bases identical to TRBD1. The CDR3 sequence is 13 residues long. Germline assignment: CDR1 LNHDA and CDR2 SQIVND (reference sequence). With V trimmed by 7 bases and J by 5 bases, 3 bases remained unmatched. The CDR3 nucleotides read TGTGCCAGTACTACAGGGGGCGATCAGCCCCAGCATTTT. Its translation: CASTTGGDQPQHF.

The V and J genes are TRBV29-1 and TRBJ2-3; the match to TRBD2 covers 7 bases. This CDR3 contains 14 residues. The germline V gene has CDR1 SQVTM and CDR2 ANQGSEA. J lost 3 bases, V lost 6 bases, and 9 bases had no gene match. In DNA form, the CDR3 reads TGCAGCGTCGTCGGGGCTAGCGGTACAGATACGCAGTATTTT. Residues: CSVVGASGTDTQYF.

This clone was found once. The genes are TRBV2 and TRBJ2-2; 7 nucleotides agree with TRBD2. J was trimmed by 2 bases and V by 5 bases; bases with no gene match: 5. Germline assignment: CDR1 SNHLY and CDR2 FYNNEI. This CDR3 has 15 residues. The CDR3 nucleotides are TGTGCCAGCAGTTTTAGCGGGCGAAACACCGGGGAGCTGTTTTTT. Residues: CASSFSGRNTGELFF.

The gene calls are TRBV5-4 and TRBJ2-7; possibly TRBD2 for D (7 bases). Between the trimmed V and J ends, which lost 4 bases and 6 bases, there was a span of 23 bases. CDR3 length equals 16 residues. Looked up from germline, CDR1 is SGHNT and CDR2 is YYREEE (reference sequence). The CDR3, as DNA: TGTGCCAGCAGCCTTCCGGGGGGCCAAGGGAAACTCGAGCAGTACTTC. Protein product: CASSLPGGQGKLEQYF.

This sequence joins TRBV6-2 or TRBV6-3 and TRBJ1-2, with 11 bases aligning to TRBD1. J lost 4 bases, V lost 5 bases, and 6 bases had no gene match. Per germline, CDR1 MNHEY and CDR2 SVGEGT. The CDR3 length is 15 residues. The CDR3 spells CASSTDRGRAYGYTF. CDR3 DNA: TGTGCCAGCAGTACGGACAGGGGGCGGGCCTATGGCTACACCTTC.

The chain has TRBV5-1 and TRBJ2-7, with 8 positions matching TRBD2. Germline CDR1 SGHRS, CDR2 YFSETQ. V was clipped by 0 bases and J by 3 bases; unmatched bases: 5. The CDR3 extends over 15 amino acids. This CDR3 is CASSLASSGYYEQYF. In DNA form, the CDR3 reads TGCGCCAGCAGCTTGGCCTCTAGCGGGTACTACGAGCAGTACTTC.

The CDR3 region is CASSQELVLNQPQHF. The CDR3 DNA reads as TGCGCCAGCAGCCAAGAACTGGTTCTCAATCAGCCCCAGCATTTT. V gene TRBV4-3 combines with J gene TRBJ1-5; D unresolved. The germline V gene encodes CDR1 LGHNA and CDR2 YSLEER. The V end was cut by 0 bases, the J end by 3 bases, with 9 bases between. The CDR3 contains 15 residues.

The chain recombines TRBV19 with TRBJ1-2; D remains unclear. The length of the CDR3 is 13 residues. In germline, CDR1 is LNHDA, CDR2 SQIVND (reference sequence). V dropped 1 base and J dropped 4 bases, with 7 bases sitting between them. The CDR3: CASSIARFYGYTF. For the CDR3, the DNA is TGTGCCAGTAGTATAGCCAGGTTCTATGGCTACACCTTC.

This chain links TRBV19 with TRBJ2-7; no clear D gene. This CDR3 is built from 13 residues. Germline-derived CDR1 and CDR2 are LNHDA and SQIVND (reference sequence). Trimming took off 0 bases at V and 4 bases at J, with 7 bases between the two ends. In DNA form, the CDR3 reads TGTGCCAGTAGTATAGATCCCCGGTACGAGCAGTACTTC. It encodes CASSIDPRYEQYF.

This clone was observed many times. The chain employs TRBV10-1 and TRBJ2-3; the D gene is possibly TRBD2 (6 bases). The CDR3 is 15 amino acids. CDR1 and CDR2 (germline): WNHNN, SYGVQD (reference sequence). V gave up 1 base and J gave up 3 bases, with 11 bases separating them. The CDR3: CASSEFGRGTDTQYF. The CDR3 bases are TGCGCCAGCAGTGAGTTCGGGAGAGGGACAGATACGCAGTATTTT.

The gene calls are TRBV20-1 and TRBJ2-5; 11 nucleotides agree with TRBD2. Germline V gene sequence: CDR1 DFQATT, CDR2 SNEGSKA (reference sequence). Losses at the gene ends were 3 bases for V and 2 bases for J; bases not matched to a gene: 8. CDR3 length: 16 residues. Here the CDR3 DNA reads TGCAGTGCTAGTCGGGCTAGCGGGGGGCCGCAAGAGACCCAGTACTTC. This codes for CSASRASGGPQETQYF.

The rearrangement joins TRBV15 to TRBJ2-1; 12 nucleotides line up with TRBD2. V was clipped by 8 bases and J by 9 bases; unmatched bases: 8. This CDR3 has 14 amino acids. In germline, CDR1 is LNHNV, CDR2 YYDKDF (reference sequence). The CDR3 reads CATCASGRAGEQFF. The CDR3 nucleotides are TGTGCCACCTGCGCTAGCGGGAGGGCTGGTGAGCAGTTCTTC.

The V gene is TRBV18, the J gene TRBJ1-6, with a weak D call TRBD1 (6 bases). The CDR3 runs 15 residues. Germline CDR1 KGHSH, CDR2 LQKENI. Trimming cost V 3 bases and J 5 bases, with 11 bases left between them. Written as DNA, the CDR3 is TGTGCCAGCTCACCCCGACAGGACCATAATTCACCCCTCCACTTT. It specifies CASSPRQDHNSPLHF. The full variable domain, completed using reference TRBV18 and TRBJ1-6, is NAGVMQNPRHLVRRRGQEARLRCSPMKGHSHVYWYRQLPEEGLKFMVYLQKENIIDESGMPKERFSAEFPKEGPSILRIQQVVRGDSAAYFCASSPRQDHNSPLHFGNGTRLTVT.

The rearrangement links TRBV4-1 to TRBJ2-2; 7 nucleotides align to TRBD2. Germline CDR1 and CDR2: MGHRA and YSYEKL. The CDR3 consists of 14 residues. Trimming took 3 bases from V and 3 from J; bases not matched to a gene: 1. The CDR3, as DNA: TGCGCCAGCAGCCAGGGGAGGGACACCGGGGAGCTGTTTTTT. Protein product: CASSQGRDTGELFF.

This chain connects TRBV7-8 to TRBJ2-7, with D tentatively TRBD2 (7 bases). CDR3 length equals 15 residues. V shed 5 bases and J shed 0 bases, with 14 bases lying between them. Germline CDR1 reads SGHVS; CDR2 reads FQNEAQ. CDR3 nucleotide sequence: TGTGCCAGCAGCCGAGGGGGGGACTTCTCCTACGAGCAGTACTTC. Protein sequence: CASSRGGDFSYEQYF.

This clone was observed once. The rearrangement links TRBV6-2 or TRBV6-3 to TRBJ2-7; 7 bases line up with TRBD1. The CDR3 totals 18 residues. Germline CDR1 reads MNHEY; CDR2 reads SVGEGT. With V trimmed by 0 bases and J by 0 bases, 11 bases remained unmatched. The CDR3 sequence is CASSYSSWDSINSYEQYF. In DNA, the CDR3 is TGTGCCAGCAGTTACTCATCTTGGGACAGCATTAACTCCTACGAGCAGTACTTC.

Here the CDR3 DNA reads TGTGCCAGCAGCGTAGGGGCTAGCGGGAGAACAGATACGCAGTATTTT. Its protein product is CASSVGASGRTDTQYF. V gene TRBV9 combines with J gene TRBJ2-3; 10 bases align to TRBD2. Losses at the gene ends were 0 bases for V and 3 bases for J; bases not matched to a gene: 4. This CDR3 has 16 residues. In germline, CDR1 is SGDLS, CDR2 YYNGEE.

The V call is TRBV6-2 or TRBV6-3, the J call TRBJ1-2; D remains ambiguous. Germline V lookup: CDR1 MNHEY, CDR2 SVGEGT. Trimming left V 2 bases short and J 4 bases short, with 5 bases between. There are 12 residues in the CDR3. Here the CDR3 reads CASSYAGYGYTF. The CDR3 DNA sequence: TGTGCCAGCAGTTACGCCGGCTATGGCTACACCTTC.

The V and J genes are TRBV2 and TRBJ2-3; maybe TRBD2 (5 bases). Per the germline V gene, CDR1 is SNHLY and CDR2 is FYNNEI. Trimming removed 8 bases from V and 1 base from J, with 13 bases in between. The CDR3 extends over 14 amino acids. CDR3 loop: CASVSGWGTDTQYF. CDR3 DNA: TGTGCCAGCGTCAGCGGATGGGGCACAGATACGCAGTATTTT.